This T cell receptor beta chain comes out of a study of Ad26.COV2.S vaccination and SARS-CoV-2 variants. Sequencing was performed with immunoSEQ multiplex PCR; in TCRdb, only in-frame clones are kept and a portion is missing. The data hold some 390,000 clones, with roughly nine tenths observed a single time. Treatment described: roughly 20 received Ad26.COV2.S at low or high dose, single or two shots; a few received placebo; per-sample allocation not given. All samples were drawn on day 63, counting from the first vaccine or placebo injection. V was shortened by 1 base and J by 2 bases, with 12 bases between the two germline ends. The CDR3 has 16 amino acids. CDR1 and CDR2 from the germline V gene are SGHTA and FQGNSA.

The sample in question was peripheral blood, obtained in a trial of Ad26.COV2.S vaccine versus placebo. The chain uses TRBV7-2 and TRBJ1-5, with a weak D call TRBD1 (5 bases). The clonotype was recovered from a person aged 18 to 59 who received the Ad26.COV2.S COVID-19 vaccine or a placebo. The CDR3 DNA follows: TGTGCCAGCAGCTTAGGGGGTGGGGCTGGCAATCAGCCCCAGCATTTT. This sequence encodes CASSLGGGAGNQPQHF.